The clone carrying this T cell receptor (beta chain) was observed a few times. The antigen is undetermined. This sample was included in a study of OX40 agonist ivuxolimab in advanced cancers. Some clones are missing from TCRdb's copy, which holds only in-frame ones; the method was immunoSEQ multiplex PCR. The sample has more than 60,000 clones; around 82% are singletons. Germline V gives CDR1 PRHDT, CDR2 FYEKMQ (reference sequence). The CDR3 has 14 amino acids. The junction had 5 bases not matched to a gene; V was cut back by 5 bases and J by 4 bases. Autoimmune disease history or systemic immunosuppression led to patient exclusion. Regarding the study as a whole: Clones of CD4+ and CD8+ blood T cells grew by week 6 at doses of 0.1 to 3.0 mg/kg. Relative to CD4+ cells, CD8+ T cells on average had more expanded clones.

The chain recombines TRBV13 with TRBJ1-2, with 9 bases matching TRBD1. Sequencing used CD4+ or CD8+ T cells sorted from blood, obtained in a trial of the OX40 agonist ivuxolimab. This TCR was sampled from an adult with an advanced solid tumor such as melanoma, head and neck, liver or kidney cancer. This CDR3 reads CASSRTGGGYGYTF. The CDR3 region has the DNA TGTGCCAGCAGCAGAACAGGGGGCGGCTATGGCTACACCTTC.